The rows below give T cell receptor beta chains drawn from one sample of a study of blood T cell repertoires in COVID-19. Sequenced by immunoSEQ multiplex PCR; TCRdb stores in-frame clones only, minus some. The sample includes 200,000 to 250,000 clones, roughly 85% of them seen just once. What was sequenced was peripheral blood. All receptors come from a man aged 50 to 59 with COVID-19, enrolled during active disease. The CDR3 runs from the conserved cysteine through the conserved F or W. The D gene is left open where the match is weak. A clone size is listed for some rows: how often the clone was seen (once, few, many), or a class if it is expanded.

J gene: TRBJ2-3; V gene: TRBV19; clone size: .; CDR3 length: 15; D gene: TRBD1; CDR3 protein: CASSTWTGGADTQYF; CDR3 DNA: TGTGCCAGTAGTACATGGACAGGGGGCGCAGATACGCAGTATTTT
J gene: TRBJ1-1; V gene: TRBV5-8; clone size: .; CDR3 length: 14; D gene: .; CDR3 protein: CASSLGHVNTEAFF; CDR3 DNA: TGTGCCAGCAGCTTGGGACACGTGAACACTGAAGCTTTCTTT
J gene: TRBJ2-6; V gene: TRBV11-2; clone size: .; CDR3 length: 15; D gene: .; CDR3 protein: CASSLNPSGANVLTF; CDR3 DNA: TGTGCCAGCAGCTTAAATCCGTCTGGGGCCAACGTCCTGACTTTC
J gene: TRBJ1-4; V gene: TRBV15; clone size: .; CDR3 length: 13; D gene: .; CDR3 protein: CATRTATNEKLFF; CDR3 DNA: TGTGCCACACGGACAGCAACTAATGAAAAACTGTTTTTT
J gene: TRBJ1-4; V gene: TRBV6-5; clone size: .; CDR3 length: 15; D gene: .; CDR3 protein: CASSRLGFGNEKLFF; CDR3 DNA: TGTGCCAGCAGTCGCCTCGGGTTCGGGAATGAAAAACTGTTTTTT
J gene: TRBJ1-1; V gene: TRBV5-5; clone size: .; CDR3 length: 17; D gene: TRBD1; CDR3 protein: CASSSRPGTGTNTEAFF; CDR3 DNA: TGTGCCAGCAGCTCCAGACCCGGGACAGGAACGAACACTGAAGCTTTCTTT
J gene: TRBJ2-1; V gene: TRBV13; clone size: .; CDR3 length: 16; D gene: TRBD1; CDR3 protein: CASSSTDRISYNEQFF; CDR3 DNA: TGTGCCAGCAGCTCCACGGACAGGATCTCCTACAATGAGCAGTTCTTC
J gene: TRBJ1-5; V gene: TRBV6-5; clone size: once; CDR3 length: 15; D gene: TRBD1; CDR3 protein: CASSRDRDRNQPQHF; CDR3 DNA: TGTGCCAGCAGCCGAGACAGGGACCGCAATCAGCCCCAGCATTTT
J gene: TRBJ2-7; V gene: TRBV28; clone size: .; CDR3 length: 16; D gene: TRBD2; CDR3 protein: CATSLRSGTFSYEQYF; CDR3 DNA: TGTGCCACCTCGTTGAGGAGCGGGACCTTCTCCTACGAGCAGTACTTC
J gene: TRBJ2-7; V gene: TRBV10-3; clone size: .; CDR3 length: 16; D gene: TRBD1; CDR3 protein: CAINPRLDRSSYEQYF; CDR3 DNA: TGTGCCATCAATCCACGATTGGACAGGAGCTCCTACGAGCAGTACTTC
J gene: TRBJ1-6; V gene: TRBV11-1; clone size: .; CDR3 length: 14; D gene: .; CDR3 protein: CASSLGTEVSPLHF; CDR3 DNA: TGTGCCAGCAGCTTAGGGACAGAGGTTTCACCCCTCCACTTT
J gene: TRBJ2-5; V gene: TRBV27; clone size: .; CDR3 length: 15; D gene: TRBD2; CDR3 protein: CASSHGTSDSETQYF; CDR3 DNA: TGTGCCAGCAGTCACGGGACTAGCGATTCAGAGACCCAGTACTTC
J gene: TRBJ1-2; V gene: TRBV19; clone size: .; CDR3 length: 14; D gene: .; CDR3 protein: CASSISEGFYGYTF; CDR3 DNA: TGTGCCAGTAGTATTTCAGAGGGATTCTATGGCTACACCTTC